This TCR beta chain was retrieved from a study of beta chain features in type 1 diabetes. Study-wide context: What patients shared with healthy donors was a similar profile of age, gender and cell yields. Study observations and caveats: Fewer junction insertions and more nucleotide deletions appeared in type 1 diabetes patients.

The authors reverse transcribed all of the isolated RNA, so sequencing captured expressed TCRB transcripts. Repertoires were generated with immunoSEQ multiplex PCR, while TCRdb's copy carries only in-frame clones and drops some. The sample contains approximately 140,000 clones, about 51% of which appear only once. Germline V gene sequence: CDR1 SGHTA, CDR2 FQGNSA. The CDR3 has 13 amino acids. The ends were cut back, 1 base at V and 5 bases at J, with 8 bases in the middle. This clone was detected a few times. The antigen remains undetermined. This chain links TRBV7-2 with TRBJ2-5, with D hard to call. Sequencing was carried out using Tregs from blood. This clonotype originated in a young man in good health. The CDR3 loop is CASSLGAWETQYF. Written as DNA, the CDR3 is TGTGCCAGCAGCTTAGGCGCCTGGGAGACCCAGTACTTC.